The clone carrying this TCR beta chain has just one count. This entry is derived from a study of shared clonotypes between healthy human individuals. Sequenced by immunoSEQ multiplex PCR; TCRdb stores in-frame clones only, minus some. Of roughly 2,000,000 clones listed, 80% to 95% were seen once; the top ten hold over 1.5%. The naive CD8 subset, CD45RO-negative cells positively selected for CCR7, excluded terminally differentiated effector memory CD45RA+ cells. The length of the CDR3 is 16 residues. Germline lookup yields CDR1 SGHDT and CDR2 YYEEEE. The V gene lost 4 bases and the J gene lost 2 bases, with 17 bases spanning the gap.

V is TRBV5-6 and J is TRBJ2-3, with D perhaps matching TRBD2 (6 bases). The sequence derives from a man in his late teens or twenties in good health. Some clones in this sample may be carry-over from other donors' samples. Sequencing used naive CD8+ T cells from PBMCs. CDR3 amino acids: CASSRWSGETTDTQYF. The CDR3 DNA is TGTGCCAGCAGCCGATGGTCGGGGGAGACCACAGATACGCAGTATTTT.